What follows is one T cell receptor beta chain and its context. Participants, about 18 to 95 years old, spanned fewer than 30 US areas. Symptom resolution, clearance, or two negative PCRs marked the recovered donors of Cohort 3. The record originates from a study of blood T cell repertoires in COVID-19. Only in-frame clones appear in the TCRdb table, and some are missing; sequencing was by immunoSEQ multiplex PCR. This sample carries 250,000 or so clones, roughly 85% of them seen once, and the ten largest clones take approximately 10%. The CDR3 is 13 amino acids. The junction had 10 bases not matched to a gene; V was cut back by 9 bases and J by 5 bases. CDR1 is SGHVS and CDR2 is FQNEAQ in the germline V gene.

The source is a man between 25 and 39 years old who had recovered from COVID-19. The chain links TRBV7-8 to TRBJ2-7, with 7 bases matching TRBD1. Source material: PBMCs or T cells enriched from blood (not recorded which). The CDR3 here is CASRADRIDEQYF. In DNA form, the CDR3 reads TGTGCCAGTAGAGCGGACAGGATCGACGAGCAGTACTTC.